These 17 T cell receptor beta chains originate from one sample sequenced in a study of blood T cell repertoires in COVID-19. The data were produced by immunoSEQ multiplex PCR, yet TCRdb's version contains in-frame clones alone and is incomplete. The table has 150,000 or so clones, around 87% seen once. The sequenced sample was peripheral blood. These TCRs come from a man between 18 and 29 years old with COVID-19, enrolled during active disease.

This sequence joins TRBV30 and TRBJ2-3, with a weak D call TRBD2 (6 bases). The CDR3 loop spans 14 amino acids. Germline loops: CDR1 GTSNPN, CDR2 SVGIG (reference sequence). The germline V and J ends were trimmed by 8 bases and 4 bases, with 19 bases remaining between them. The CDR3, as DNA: TGTGCCCGTACTTACGGGGGAGTCGCAGATACGCAGTATTTT. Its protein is CARTYGGVADTQYF.

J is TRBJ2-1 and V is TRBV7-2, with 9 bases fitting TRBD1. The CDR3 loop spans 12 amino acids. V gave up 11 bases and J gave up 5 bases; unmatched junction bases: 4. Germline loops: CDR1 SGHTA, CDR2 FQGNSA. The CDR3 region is CAAGTGNNEQFF. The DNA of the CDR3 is TGTGCCGCGGGGACAGGGAACAATGAGCAGTTCTTC.

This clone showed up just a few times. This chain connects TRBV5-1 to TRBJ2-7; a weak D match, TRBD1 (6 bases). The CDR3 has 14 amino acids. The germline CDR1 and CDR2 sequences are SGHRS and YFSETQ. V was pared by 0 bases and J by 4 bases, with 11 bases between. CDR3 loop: CASSLGDGQYEQYF. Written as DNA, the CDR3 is TGCGCCAGCAGCTTGGGAGACGGACAGTACGAGCAGTACTTC.

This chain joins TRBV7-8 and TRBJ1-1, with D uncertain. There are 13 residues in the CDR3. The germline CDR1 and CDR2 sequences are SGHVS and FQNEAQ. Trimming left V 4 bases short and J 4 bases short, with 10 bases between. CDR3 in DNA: TGTGCCAGCAGCTCCTATACTGGCACTGAAGCTTTCTTT. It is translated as CASSSYTGTEAFF.

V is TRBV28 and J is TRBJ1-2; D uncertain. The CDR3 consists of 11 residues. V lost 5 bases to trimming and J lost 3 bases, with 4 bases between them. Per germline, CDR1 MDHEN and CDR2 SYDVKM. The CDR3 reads CASSRDYGYTF. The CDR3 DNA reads TGTGCCAGCAGTCGGGACTATGGCTACACCTTC.

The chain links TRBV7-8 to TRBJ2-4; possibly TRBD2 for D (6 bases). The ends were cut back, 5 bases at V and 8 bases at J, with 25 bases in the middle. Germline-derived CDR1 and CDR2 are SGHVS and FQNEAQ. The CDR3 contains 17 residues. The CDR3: CASSPKTGTLLEDIQYF. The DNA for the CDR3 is TGTGCCAGCAGCCCCAAGACCGGGACTCTTCTCGAGGACATTCAGTACTTC.

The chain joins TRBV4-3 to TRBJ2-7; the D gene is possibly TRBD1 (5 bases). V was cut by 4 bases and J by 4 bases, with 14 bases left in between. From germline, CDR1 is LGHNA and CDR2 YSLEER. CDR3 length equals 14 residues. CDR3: CASSLSPGSYEQYF. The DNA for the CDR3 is TGCGCCAGCAGCCTTTCCCCAGGGTCTTACGAGCAGTACTTC.

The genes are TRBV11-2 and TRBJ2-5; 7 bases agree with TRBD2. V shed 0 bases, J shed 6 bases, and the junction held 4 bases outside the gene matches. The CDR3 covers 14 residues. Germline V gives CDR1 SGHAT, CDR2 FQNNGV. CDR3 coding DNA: TGTGCCAGCAGCTTAGAATGGGGGGGGAAGACCCAGTACTTC. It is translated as CASSLEWGGKTQYF.

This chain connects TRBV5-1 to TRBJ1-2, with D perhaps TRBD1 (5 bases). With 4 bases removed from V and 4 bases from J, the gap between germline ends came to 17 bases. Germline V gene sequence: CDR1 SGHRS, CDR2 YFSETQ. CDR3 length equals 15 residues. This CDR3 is CASSPMAGQAYGYTF. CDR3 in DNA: TGCGCCAGCAGCCCAATGGCAGGGCAGGCCTATGGCTACACCTTC.

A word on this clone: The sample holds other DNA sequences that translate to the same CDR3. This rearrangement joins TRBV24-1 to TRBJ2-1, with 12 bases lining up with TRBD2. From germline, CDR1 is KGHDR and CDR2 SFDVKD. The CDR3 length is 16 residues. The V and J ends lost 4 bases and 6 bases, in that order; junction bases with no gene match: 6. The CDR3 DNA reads TGTGCCACCAGTGACGAACTAGCGGGAGGCGGCAATGAGCAGTTCTTC. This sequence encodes CATSDELAGGGNEQFF.

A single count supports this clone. CDR3 nucleotides: TGTGCCACCAGTGCCGGGACTTCGACCTACAATGAGCAGTTCTTC. It encodes CATSAGTSTYNEQFF. The chain uses TRBV24-1 and TRBJ2-1, with TRBD2 as a possible D gene (6 bases). Germline CDR1 reads KGHDR; CDR2 reads SFDVKD. V gave up 5 bases and J gave up 2 bases, with 12 bases separating them. This CDR3 comprises 15 residues.

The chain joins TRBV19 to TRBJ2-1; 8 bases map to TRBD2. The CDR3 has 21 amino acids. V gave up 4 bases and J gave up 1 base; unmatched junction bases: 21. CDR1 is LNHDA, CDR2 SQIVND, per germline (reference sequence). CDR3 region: CASSNCSGGTSGRGSYNEQFF. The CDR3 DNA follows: TGTGCCAGTAGTAACTGCTCGGGTGGCACTAGCGGAAGGGGGTCCTACAATGAGCAGTTCTTC.

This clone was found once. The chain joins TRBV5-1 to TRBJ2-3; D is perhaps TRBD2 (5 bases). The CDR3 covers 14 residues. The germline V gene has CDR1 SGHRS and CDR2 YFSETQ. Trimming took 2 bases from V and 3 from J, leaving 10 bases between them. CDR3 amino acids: CASSFIRGTDTQYF. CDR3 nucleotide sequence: TGCGCCAGCAGCTTCATCCGGGGAACAGATACGCAGTATTTT.

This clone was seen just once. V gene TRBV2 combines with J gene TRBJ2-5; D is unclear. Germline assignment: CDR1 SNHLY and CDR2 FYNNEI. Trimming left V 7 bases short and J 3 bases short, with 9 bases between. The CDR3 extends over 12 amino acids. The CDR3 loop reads CASNGRKETQYF. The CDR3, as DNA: TGTGCCAGCAATGGCCGAAAAGAGACCCAGTACTTC.

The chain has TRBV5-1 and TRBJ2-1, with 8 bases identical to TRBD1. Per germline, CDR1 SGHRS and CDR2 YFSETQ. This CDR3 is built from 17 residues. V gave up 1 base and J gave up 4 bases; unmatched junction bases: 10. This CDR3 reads CASSLSTGTGTYNEQFF. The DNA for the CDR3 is TGCGCCAGCAGCTTGTCAACCGGGACAGGAACTTACAATGAGCAGTTCTTC.

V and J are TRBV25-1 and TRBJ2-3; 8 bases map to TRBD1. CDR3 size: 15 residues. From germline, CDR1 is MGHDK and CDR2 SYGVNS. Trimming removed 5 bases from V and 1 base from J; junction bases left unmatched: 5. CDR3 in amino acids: CASSPQTGGTDTQYF. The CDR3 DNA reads TGTGCCAGCAGTCCTCAGACAGGGGGCACAGATACGCAGTATTTT.

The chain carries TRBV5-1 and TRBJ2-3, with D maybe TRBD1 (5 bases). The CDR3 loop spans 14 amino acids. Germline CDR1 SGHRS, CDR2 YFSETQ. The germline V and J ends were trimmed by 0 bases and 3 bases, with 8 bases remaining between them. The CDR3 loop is CASSLDGHTDTQYF. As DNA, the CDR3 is TGCGCCAGCAGCTTGGACGGACATACAGATACGCAGTATTTT.